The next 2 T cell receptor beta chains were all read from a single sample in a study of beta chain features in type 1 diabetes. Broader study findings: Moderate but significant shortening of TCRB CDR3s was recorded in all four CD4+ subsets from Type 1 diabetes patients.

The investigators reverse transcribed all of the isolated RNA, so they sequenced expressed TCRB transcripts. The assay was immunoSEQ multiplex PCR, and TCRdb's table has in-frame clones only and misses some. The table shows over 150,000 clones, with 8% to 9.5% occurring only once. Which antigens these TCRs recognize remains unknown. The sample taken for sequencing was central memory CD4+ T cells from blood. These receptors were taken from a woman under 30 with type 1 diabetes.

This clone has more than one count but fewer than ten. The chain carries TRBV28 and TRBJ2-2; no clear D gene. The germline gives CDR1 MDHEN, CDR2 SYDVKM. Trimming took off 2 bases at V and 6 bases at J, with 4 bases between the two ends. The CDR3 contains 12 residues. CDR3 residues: CASSLLPGELFF. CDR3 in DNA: TGTGCCAGCAGTTTACTCCCCGGGGAGCTGTTTTTT.

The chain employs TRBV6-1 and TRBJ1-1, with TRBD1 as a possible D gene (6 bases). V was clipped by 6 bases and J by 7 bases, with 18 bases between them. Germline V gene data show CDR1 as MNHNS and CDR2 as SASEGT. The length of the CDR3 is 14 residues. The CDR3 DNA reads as TGTGCCAGCAGGGACAGAGACATCGCAGGTGAAGCTTTCTTT. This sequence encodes CASRDRDIAGEAFF.